This T cell receptor (beta chain) was obtained from a study of shared clonotypes between healthy human individuals. As for the study in general: Donors had three CD4 naive, three CD4 memory, two CD8 naive and one CD8 memory plate apiece.

Germline V CDR1 and CDR2: SQVTM, ANQGSEA. This CDR3 comprises 13 residues. The V and J ends lost 6 bases and 1 base respectively, with 12 bases between them. This table comes from immunoSEQ multiplex PCR, and its TCRdb copy is limited to in-frame clones, with some not included. The table lists about 2.4 million clones, roughly 92% of them singletons. Study-wide results and limits: A reduction in generation probabilities was seen for non-shared clonotypes relative to those shared by all four donors. Memory subsets generally showed lower estimated richness than naive subsets.

Of note for this clone: Antigen: not known. Other nucleotide sequences in the sample specify the same CDR3.

This TCR was recovered from a man aged 18 to 30 in good health. Sequencing was carried out using naive CD4+ T cells sorted from blood. As for subset: CD45RA+ positively selected. V is TRBV29-1 and J is TRBJ1-1; D is perhaps TRBD1 (5 bases). The CDR3: CSVAGGPNTEAFF. CDR3 sequence (DNA): TGCAGCGTCGCGGGGGGTCCGAACACTGAAGCTTTCTTT. Variable domain in full (rest from reference TRBV29-1 and TRBJ1-1): SAVISQKPSRDICQRGTSLTIQCQVDSQVTMMFWYRQQPGQSLTLIATANQGSEATYESGFVIDKFPISRPNLTFSTLTVSNMSPEDSSIYLCSVAGGPNTEAFFGQGTRLTVV.